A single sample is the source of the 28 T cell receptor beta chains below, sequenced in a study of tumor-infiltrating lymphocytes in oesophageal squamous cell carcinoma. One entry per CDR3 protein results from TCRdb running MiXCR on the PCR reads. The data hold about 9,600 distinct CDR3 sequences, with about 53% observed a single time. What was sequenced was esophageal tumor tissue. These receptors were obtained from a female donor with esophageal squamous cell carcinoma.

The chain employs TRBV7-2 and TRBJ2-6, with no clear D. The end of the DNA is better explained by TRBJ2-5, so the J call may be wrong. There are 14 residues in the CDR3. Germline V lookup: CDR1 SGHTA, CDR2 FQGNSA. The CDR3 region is CASSLEVNQETQYF. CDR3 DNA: TGTGCCAGCAGCTTAGAGGTGAATCAAGAGACCCAGTACTTC.

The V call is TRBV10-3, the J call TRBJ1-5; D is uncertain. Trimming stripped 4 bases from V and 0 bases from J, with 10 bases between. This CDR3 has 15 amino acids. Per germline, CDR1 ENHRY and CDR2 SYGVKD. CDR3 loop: CAISGAGASNQPQHF. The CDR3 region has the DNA TGTGCCATCAGTGGGGCAGGAGCTAGCAATCAGCCCCAGCATTTT.

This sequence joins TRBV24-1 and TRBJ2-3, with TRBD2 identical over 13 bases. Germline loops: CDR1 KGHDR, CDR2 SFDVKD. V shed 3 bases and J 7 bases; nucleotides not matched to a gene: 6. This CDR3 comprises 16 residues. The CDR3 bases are TGTGCCACCAGTGATCCGGGACTAGCGGGGAGCTATACGCAGTATTTT. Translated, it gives CATSDPGLAGSYTQYF.

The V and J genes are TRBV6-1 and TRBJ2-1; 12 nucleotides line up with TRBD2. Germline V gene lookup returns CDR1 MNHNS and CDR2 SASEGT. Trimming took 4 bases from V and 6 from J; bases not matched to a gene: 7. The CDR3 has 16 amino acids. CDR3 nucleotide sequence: TGTGCCAGCAGTGGGATATCTAGCGGGGGGGGCAATGAGCAGTTCTTC. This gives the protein CASSGISSGGGNEQFF.

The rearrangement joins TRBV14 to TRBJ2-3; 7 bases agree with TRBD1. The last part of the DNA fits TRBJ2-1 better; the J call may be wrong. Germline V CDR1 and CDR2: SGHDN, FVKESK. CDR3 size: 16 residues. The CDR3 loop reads CASSPRQGALYNEQFF. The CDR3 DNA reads TGTGCCAGCAGCCCCCGACAGGGTGCCCTATACAATGAGCAGTTCTTC.

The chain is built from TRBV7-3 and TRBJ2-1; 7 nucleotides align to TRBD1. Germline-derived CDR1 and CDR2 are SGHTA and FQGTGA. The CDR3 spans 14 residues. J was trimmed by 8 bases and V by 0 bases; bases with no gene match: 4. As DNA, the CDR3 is TGTGCCAGCAGCTTAACGTACAGGGGCGATGAGCAGTTCTTC. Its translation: CASSLTYRGDEQFF.

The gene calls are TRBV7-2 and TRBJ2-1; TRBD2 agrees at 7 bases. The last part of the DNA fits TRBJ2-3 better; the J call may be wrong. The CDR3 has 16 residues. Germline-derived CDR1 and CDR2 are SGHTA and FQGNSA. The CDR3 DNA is TGTGCCAGCAGCTTAGCGCGGGGGTGGATGACAGATACGCAGTATTTT. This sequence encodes CASSLARGWMTDTQYF.

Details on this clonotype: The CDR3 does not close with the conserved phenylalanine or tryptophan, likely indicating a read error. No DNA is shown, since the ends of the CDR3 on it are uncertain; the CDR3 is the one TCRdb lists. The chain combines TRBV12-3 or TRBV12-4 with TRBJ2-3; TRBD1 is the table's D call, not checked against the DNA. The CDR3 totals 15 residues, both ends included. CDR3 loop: CASSLFRDNGYTFGP.

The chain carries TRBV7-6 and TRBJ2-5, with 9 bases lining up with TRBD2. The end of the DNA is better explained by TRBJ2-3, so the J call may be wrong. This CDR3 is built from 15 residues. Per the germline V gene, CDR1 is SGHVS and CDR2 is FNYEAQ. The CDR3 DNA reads TGTGCCAGCAGCTCAATAGCGGGAGCAATAGATACGCAGTATTTT. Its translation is CASSSIAGAIDTQYF.

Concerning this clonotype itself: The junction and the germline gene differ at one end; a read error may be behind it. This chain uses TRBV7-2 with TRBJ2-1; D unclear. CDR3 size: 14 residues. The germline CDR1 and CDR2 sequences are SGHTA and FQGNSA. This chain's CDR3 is CASSLVASSYEQYF. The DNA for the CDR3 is TGTGCCAGCAGCTTAGTGGCCAGCTCCTACGAGCAGTACTTT.

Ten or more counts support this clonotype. For the CDR3, the DNA is TGTGCCATCGGACTAGCGGGAGAGACCCAGTACTTC. The encoded protein is CAIGLAGETQYF. The V call is TRBV10-3, the J call TRBJ2-5, with 11 positions matching TRBD2. The CDR3 totals 12 residues. V was clipped by 8 bases and J by 4 bases; unmatched bases: 0. The germline gives CDR1 ENHRY, CDR2 SYGVKD.

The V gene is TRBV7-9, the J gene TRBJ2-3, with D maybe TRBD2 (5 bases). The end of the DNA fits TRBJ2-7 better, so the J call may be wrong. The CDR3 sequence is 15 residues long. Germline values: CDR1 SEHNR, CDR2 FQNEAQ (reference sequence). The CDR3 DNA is TGTGCCAGCAGCTTAGGTCCGGGAAGCTCCTACGAGCAGTACTTC. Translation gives CASSLGPGSSYEQYF.

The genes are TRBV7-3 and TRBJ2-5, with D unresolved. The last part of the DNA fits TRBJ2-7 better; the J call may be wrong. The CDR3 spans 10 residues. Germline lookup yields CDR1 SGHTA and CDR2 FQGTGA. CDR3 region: CASNPYEQYF. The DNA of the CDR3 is TGTGCCAGCAACCCATACGAGCAGTACTTC.

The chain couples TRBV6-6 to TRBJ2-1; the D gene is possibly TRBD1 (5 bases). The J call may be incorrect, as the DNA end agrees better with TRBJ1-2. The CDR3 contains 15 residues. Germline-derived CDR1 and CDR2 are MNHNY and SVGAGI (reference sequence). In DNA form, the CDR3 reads TGTGCCAGCAGTTACCTCGACAGTCGATCCTATGGCTACACCTTC. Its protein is CASSYLDSRSYGYTF.

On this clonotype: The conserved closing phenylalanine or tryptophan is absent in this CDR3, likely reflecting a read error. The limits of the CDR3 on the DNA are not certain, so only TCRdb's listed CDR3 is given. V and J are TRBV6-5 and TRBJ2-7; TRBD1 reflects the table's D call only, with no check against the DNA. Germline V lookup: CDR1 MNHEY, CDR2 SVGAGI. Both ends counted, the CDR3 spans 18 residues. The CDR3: CASSYSQPGGNYGYTFGS.

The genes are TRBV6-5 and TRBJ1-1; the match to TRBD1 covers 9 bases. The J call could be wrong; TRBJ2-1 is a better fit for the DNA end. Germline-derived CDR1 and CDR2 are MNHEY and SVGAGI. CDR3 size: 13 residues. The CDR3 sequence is CASGTGHYNEQFF. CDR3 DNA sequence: TGTGCCAGCGGGACAGGGCACTACAATGAGCAGTTCTTC.

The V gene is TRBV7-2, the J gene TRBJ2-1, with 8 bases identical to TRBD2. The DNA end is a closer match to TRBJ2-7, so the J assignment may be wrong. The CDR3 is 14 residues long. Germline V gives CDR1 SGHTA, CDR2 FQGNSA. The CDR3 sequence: CASSFSGRAYEQYF. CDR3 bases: TGTGCCAGCAGCTTTTCCGGGAGGGCCTACGAGCAGTACTTC.

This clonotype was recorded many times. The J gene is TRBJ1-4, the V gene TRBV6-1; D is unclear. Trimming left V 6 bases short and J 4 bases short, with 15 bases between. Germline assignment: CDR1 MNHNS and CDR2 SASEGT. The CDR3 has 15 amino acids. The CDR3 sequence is CASRAGFLVNEKLFF. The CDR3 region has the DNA TGTGCCAGCAGAGCCGGTTTTTTGGTTAATGAAAAACTGTTTTTT.

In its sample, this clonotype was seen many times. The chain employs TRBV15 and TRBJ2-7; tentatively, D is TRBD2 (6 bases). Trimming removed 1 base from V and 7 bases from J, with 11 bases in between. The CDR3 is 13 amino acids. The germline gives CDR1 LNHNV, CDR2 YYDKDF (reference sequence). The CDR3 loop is CATSRVGGEEQYF. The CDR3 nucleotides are TGTGCCACCAGCAGAGTGGGGGGAGAAGAGCAGTACTTC.

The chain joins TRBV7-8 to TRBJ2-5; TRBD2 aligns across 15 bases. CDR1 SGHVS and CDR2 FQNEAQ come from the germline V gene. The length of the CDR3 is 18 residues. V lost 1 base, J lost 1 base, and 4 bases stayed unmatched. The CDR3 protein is CASSLGWGLAGGQETQYF. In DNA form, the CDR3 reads TGTGCCAGCAGCTTAGGTTGGGGACTAGCGGGAGGCCAAGAGACCCAGTACTTC.

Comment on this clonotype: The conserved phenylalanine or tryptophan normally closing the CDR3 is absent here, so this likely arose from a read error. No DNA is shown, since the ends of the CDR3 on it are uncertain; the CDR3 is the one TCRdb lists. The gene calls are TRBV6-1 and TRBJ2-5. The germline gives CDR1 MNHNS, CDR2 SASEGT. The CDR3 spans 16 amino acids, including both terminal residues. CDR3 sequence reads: CASSEALGPHEQYFGS.

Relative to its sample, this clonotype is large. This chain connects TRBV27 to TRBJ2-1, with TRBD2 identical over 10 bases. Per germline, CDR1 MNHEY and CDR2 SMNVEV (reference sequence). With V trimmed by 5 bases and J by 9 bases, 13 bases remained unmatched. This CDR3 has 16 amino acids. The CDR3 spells CASSPGGLAGALEQFF. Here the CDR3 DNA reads TGTGCCAGCAGTCCCGGCGGGCTAGCGGGAGCTCTTGAGCAGTTCTTC.

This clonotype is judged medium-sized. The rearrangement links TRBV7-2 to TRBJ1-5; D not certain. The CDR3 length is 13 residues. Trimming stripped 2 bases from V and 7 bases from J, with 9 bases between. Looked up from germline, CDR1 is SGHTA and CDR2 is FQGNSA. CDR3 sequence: CASSLLWGQPQHF. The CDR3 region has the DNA TGTGCCAGCAGCTTACTTTGGGGACAGCCCCAGCATTTT.

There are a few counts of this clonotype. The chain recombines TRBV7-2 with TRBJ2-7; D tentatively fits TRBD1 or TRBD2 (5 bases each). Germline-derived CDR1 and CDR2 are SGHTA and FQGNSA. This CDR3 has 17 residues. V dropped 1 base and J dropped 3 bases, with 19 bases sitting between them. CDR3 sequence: CASSLGGTHLPSYEQYF. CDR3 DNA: TGTGCCAGCAGCTTAGGTGGGACCCACCTACCCAGCTACGAGCAGTACTTC.

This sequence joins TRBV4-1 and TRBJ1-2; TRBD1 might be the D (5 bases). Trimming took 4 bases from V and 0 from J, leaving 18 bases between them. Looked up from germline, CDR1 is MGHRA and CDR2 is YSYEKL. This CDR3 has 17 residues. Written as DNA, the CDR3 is TGCGCCAGCAGCCTGAGGCTTGGGACGGAAGCTAACTATGGCTACACCTTC. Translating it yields CASSLRLGTEANYGYTF.

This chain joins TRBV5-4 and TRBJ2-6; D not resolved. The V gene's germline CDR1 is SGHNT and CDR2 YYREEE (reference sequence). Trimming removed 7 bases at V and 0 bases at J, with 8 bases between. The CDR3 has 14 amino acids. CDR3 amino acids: CASQDVSGANVLTF. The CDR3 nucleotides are TGTGCCAGCCAGGACGTCTCTGGGGCCAACGTCCTGACTTTC.

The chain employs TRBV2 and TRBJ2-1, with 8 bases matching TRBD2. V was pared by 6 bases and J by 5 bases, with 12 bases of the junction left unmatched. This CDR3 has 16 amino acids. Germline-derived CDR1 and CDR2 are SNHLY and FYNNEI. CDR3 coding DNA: TGTGCCAGCAGCGCATACGCGGGAGGATCGAACAATGAGCAGTTCTTC. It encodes CASSAYAGGSNNEQFF. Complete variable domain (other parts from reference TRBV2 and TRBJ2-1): EPEVTQTPSHQVTQMGQEVILRCVPISNHLYFYWYRQILGQKVEFLVSFYNNEISEKSEIFDDQFSVERPDGSNFTLKIRSTKLEDSAMYFCASSAYAGGSNNEQFFGPGTRLTVL.

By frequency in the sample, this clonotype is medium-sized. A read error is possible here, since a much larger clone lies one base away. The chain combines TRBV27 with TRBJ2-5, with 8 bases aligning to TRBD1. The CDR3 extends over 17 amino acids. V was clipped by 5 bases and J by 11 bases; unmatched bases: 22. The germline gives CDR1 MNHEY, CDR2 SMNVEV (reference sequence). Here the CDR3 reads CASSLGDRPGINNEQYF. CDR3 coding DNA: TGTGCCAGCAGTCTGGGGGACAGGCCGGGAATCAACAATGAGCAGTACTTC.